This T cell receptor beta chain is drawn from a study of cytomegalovirus exposure and HLA in healthy donors. The PCR was carried out with 60 Vbeta primers and 13 Jbeta primers. The method was immunoSEQ multiplex PCR; TCRdb's version includes in-frame clones alone and lacks a portion of them. This sample has roughly 120,000 clones, with 75% to 85% found just once. Germline lookup yields CDR1 SEHNR and CDR2 FQNEAQ (reference sequence). This CDR3 has 14 residues. Between the trimmed V and J ends, which lost 5 bases and 2 bases, there was a span of 12 bases. The chain recombines TRBV7-9 with TRBJ2-5; possible D gene TRBD1, 5 bases. The origin of this receptor is a young man in good health and CMV-seronegative. Sequenced sample: PBMCs. The CDR3 loop is CASSQTERQETQYF. The CDR3 coding sequence is TGTGCCAGCAGCCAGACAGAGAGACAAGAGACCCAGTACTTC.